Each of the 6 T cell receptor beta chains below was sequenced from the same sample in a study of control samples from healthy donors and cancer patients. Assay used: immunoSEQ multiplex PCR; TCRdb lists only in-frame clones, some missing. The profile covers roughly 100,000 clones, with around 89% appearing a single time and about 7.8% taken by the ten largest. The material sequenced was blood. The source is a man aged 25 to 40 in good health.

The rearrangement uses TRBV7-8 and TRBJ2-4; 8 nucleotides align to TRBD1. In germline, CDR1 is SGHVS, CDR2 FQNEAQ. This CDR3 is 19 amino acids long. Unmatched junction bases numbered 13, after V lost 1 base and J lost 2 bases. CDR3 DNA: TGTGCCAGCAGCTTAGTCGCGGACAGGGCAAGCGGAACCAAAAACATTCAGTACTTC. Encoded protein: CASSLVADRASGTKNIQYF.

The chain carries TRBV4-1 and TRBJ2-1; 8 positions match TRBD2. The germline V gene has CDR1 MGHRA and CDR2 YSYEKL. The length of the CDR3 is 16 residues. Germline trimming cut 5 bases from V and 5 bases from J; bases unmatched to any gene: 11. CDR3 sequence: CASSNRGRGVDNEQFF. CDR3 nucleotide sequence: TGCGCCAGCAGCAACCGCGGGCGGGGGGTCGACAATGAGCAGTTCTTC.

The gene calls are TRBV5-1 and TRBJ2-3, with 12 bases fitting TRBD2. J gave up 2 bases and V 2 bases, and 3 bases lay outside the gene matches. The CDR3 covers 16 residues. Germline assignment: CDR1 SGHRS and CDR2 YFSETQ. This chain's CDR3 is CASSFLAGGTTDTQYF. The CDR3 DNA reads as TGCGCCAGCAGCTTTCTAGCGGGGGGGACCACAGATACGCAGTATTTT.

The genes are TRBV11-2 and TRBJ2-7; 8 bases fit TRBD2. Germline-derived CDR1 and CDR2 are SGHAT and FQNNGV. V gave up 1 base and J gave up 3 bases; unmatched junction bases: 11. This CDR3 contains 17 residues. The CDR3 coding sequence is TGTGCCAGCAGCTTAGGGGCGGGGGGCCCCCTACTCTACGAGCAGTACTTC. Translation gives CASSLGAGGPLLYEQYF.

The rearrangement links TRBV6-6 to TRBJ2-1; possibly TRBD1 or TRBD2 for D (5 bases each). Germline V gene data show CDR1 as MNHNY and CDR2 as SVGAGI (reference sequence). This CDR3 has 11 residues. V shed 2 bases and J shed 9 bases, with 5 bases lying between them. CDR3: CASSYGGEQFF. The CDR3 nucleotides are TGTGCCAGCAGTTACGGGGGTGAGCAGTTCTTC.

The chain combines TRBV2 with TRBJ1-6, with no clear D. CDR1 is SNHLY, CDR2 FYNNEI, per germline. The V end was cut by 3 bases, the J end by 6 bases, with 9 bases between. The length of the CDR3 is 14 residues. The CDR3 loop is CASSDWQINSPLHF. The DNA for the CDR3 is TGTGCCAGCAGTGATTGGCAGATTAATTCACCCCTCCACTTT. Based on the CDR3 plus reference TRBV2 and TRBJ1-6, the full variable domain is EPEVTQTPSHQVTQMGQEVILRCVPISNHLYFYWYRQILGQKVEFLVSFYNNEISEKSEIFDDQFSVERPDGSNFTLKIRSTKLEDSAMYFCASSDWQINSPLHFGNGTRLTVT.